These 14 T cell receptor beta chains came from one sample sequenced in a study of cytomegalovirus exposure and HLA in healthy donors. Use of 60 Vbeta and 13 Jbeta primers characterized the PCR. The assay was immunoSEQ multiplex PCR, and TCRdb's table has in-frame clones only and misses some. The sample holds around 70,000 clones; 75% are singletons and the top ten take around 12%. Material: PBMCs. These TCRs come from a man in his 70s in good health and CMV-seronegative.

The CDR3 DNA sequence: TGCGCCAGCAGCCCCGGACAGGGGCGAGAGACCCAGTACTTC. Its protein is CASSPGQGRETQYF. V is TRBV5-1 and J is TRBJ2-5, with 9 bases matching TRBD1. This CDR3 comprises 14 residues. With V trimmed by 4 bases and J by 4 bases, 5 bases remained unmatched. The V gene's germline CDR1 is SGHRS and CDR2 YFSETQ.

The chain recombines TRBV13 with TRBJ2-7; weak D call: TRBD2 (6 bases). The CDR3 loop spans 12 amino acids. V gave up 5 bases and J gave up 7 bases, with 12 bases separating them. The V gene's germline CDR1 is PRHDT and CDR2 FYEKMQ (reference sequence). The CDR3 loop is CASSQAAGEQYF. CDR3 in DNA: TGTGCCAGCAGCCAGGCTGCGGGGGAGCAGTACTTC.

The chain couples TRBV7-2 to TRBJ2-5, with D tentatively TRBD1 (5 bases). Germline CDR1 reads SGHTA; CDR2 reads FQGNSA. Trimming removed 4 bases from V and 4 bases from J, with 10 bases in between. This CDR3 spans 13 amino acids. The CDR3 DNA is TGTGCCAGCAGCTCGACAGCCCCAGAGACCCAGTACTTC. This translates into CASSSTAPETQYF.

CDR3 DNA sequence: TGTGCCTGGAGTGTAATCGGTTCACCCCTCCACTTT. Protein: CAWSVIGSPLHF. This chain links TRBV30 with TRBJ1-6; D call uncertain. CDR1 and CDR2 from the germline V gene are GTSNPN and SVGIG (reference sequence). V was pared by 0 bases and J by 9 bases, with 6 bases between. This CDR3 has 12 residues. The variable domain in full, completed from reference TRBV30 and TRBJ1-6, reads SQTIHQWPATLVQPVGSPLSLECTVEGTSNPNLYWYRQAAGRGLQLLFYSVGIGQISSEVPQNLSASRPQDRQFILSSKKLLLSDSGFYLCAWSVIGSPLHFGNGTRLTVT.

The genes are TRBV27 and TRBJ1-1; no reliable D call. Germline loops: CDR1 MNHEY, CDR2 SMNVEV (reference sequence). This CDR3 has 13 residues. V lost 4 bases and J lost 10, with 16 bases in between. CDR3 DNA: TGTGCCAGCAGTTCGGCGGGCCTACCCGGAGCTTTCTTT. Translation: CASSSAGLPGAFF.

The chain employs TRBV6-5 and TRBJ2-4; D not certain. This CDR3 region has 14 residues. Per the germline V gene, CDR1 is MNHEY and CDR2 is SVGAGI. Trimming shortened V by 10 bases and J by 6 bases, and 19 bases separated the two germline ends. The CDR3 bases are TGTGCCACCCGTTTGGCGCAGGTCAGAAACATTCAGTACTTC. This translates into CATRLAQVRNIQYF.

The V gene is TRBV7-2, the J gene TRBJ2-1; unclear D gene. CDR3 length: 14 residues. Germline assignment: CDR1 SGHTA and CDR2 FQGNSA. Trimming cost V 1 base and J 8 bases, with 12 bases left between them. The CDR3 bases are TGTGCCAGCAGCTTAGAAGTCGGAGTCGATGAGCAGTTCTTC. Translating gives CASSLEVGVDEQFF.

This clone was counted only a few times. The V gene is TRBV6-5, the J gene TRBJ1-6; TRBD1 matches 7 bases. The V and J ends lost 6 bases and 10 bases, in that order; junction bases with no gene match: 9. Germline V gene lookup returns CDR1 MNHEY and CDR2 SVGAGI. The length of the CDR3 is 14 residues. The CDR3: CASRGDRVRSPLHF. For the CDR3, the DNA is TGTGCCAGCAGGGGAGACAGGGTTAGATCACCCCTCCACTTT.

This clone was seen just once. The V gene is TRBV2, the J gene TRBJ1-6; no reliable D call. CDR3 length: 14 residues. CDR1 and CDR2 (germline): SNHLY, FYNNEI. V lost 5 bases and J 7 bases, leaving 12 bases between the germline ends. The chain's CDR3 is CASSYGDGNSPLHF. The CDR3 nucleotides are TGTGCCAGCAGTTACGGGGATGGCAATTCACCCCTCCACTTT.

The V gene is TRBV6-1, the J gene TRBJ1-5; D may be TRBD1 (5 bases). Germline V CDR1 and CDR2: MNHNS, SASEGT. The V gene lost 5 bases and the J gene lost 6 bases, with 17 bases spanning the gap. The CDR3 covers 15 residues. CDR3 residues: CASSTLGRGAQPQHF. CDR3 bases: TGTGCCAGCAGTACTTTAGGAAGGGGTGCTCAGCCCCAGCATTTT.

CDR3 residues: CASSSLRTSGAYEQYF. CDR3 DNA: TGTGCCAGCAGTTCCCTCAGAACTAGCGGGGCTTACGAGCAGTACTTC. The chain recombines TRBV27 with TRBJ2-7, with 10 bases that match TRBD2. Germline values: CDR1 MNHEY, CDR2 SMNVEV (reference sequence). This CDR3 comprises 16 residues. The junction had 10 bases not matched to a gene; V was cut back by 4 bases and J by 4 bases.

The chain employs TRBV18 and TRBJ2-1; 7 bases align to TRBD2. The germline V gene encodes CDR1 KGHSH and CDR2 LQKENI. CDR3 length: 17 residues. Germline trimming cut 0 bases from V and 0 bases from J; bases unmatched to any gene: 5. The CDR3 nucleotides are TGTGCCAGCTCACCACCACAGCGGGGAAGCTCCTACAATGAGCAGTTCTTC. It encodes CASSPPQRGSSYNEQFF.

This chain uses TRBV7-9 with TRBJ1-5; the match to TRBD1 covers 9 bases. The CDR3 spans 15 residues. Germline CDR1 is SEHNR and CDR2 is FQNEAQ (reference sequence). J was trimmed by 2 bases and V by 4 bases; bases with no gene match: 3. The CDR3 is CASSSQGAGNQPQHF. CDR3 nucleotide sequence: TGTGCCAGCAGCTCACAGGGGGCTGGCAATCAGCCCCAGCATTTT.

The chain joins TRBV15 to TRBJ1-1; 7 nucleotides agree with TRBD1. With V trimmed by 5 bases and J by 0 bases, 9 bases remained unmatched. Germline V lookup: CDR1 LNHNV, CDR2 YYDKDF (reference sequence). The CDR3 has 16 residues. CDR3 protein: CATSSIETGLNTEAFF. Here the CDR3 DNA reads TGTGCCACCAGCTCAATAGAGACAGGGTTGAACACTGAAGCTTTCTTT.